One and the same sample provided the 13 T cell receptor beta chains below, sequenced in a study of cytomegalovirus exposure and HLA in healthy donors. The PCR was carried out with 60 Vbeta primers and 13 Jbeta primers. The assay was immunoSEQ multiplex PCR, and TCRdb's table has in-frame clones only and misses some. Altogether fewer than 200,000 clones are present, 68% being singletons, with the ten largest covering around 3%. The specimen sequenced was PBMCs. The receptors shown here come from a woman aged 40 to 50 in good health and CMV-seropositive.

This clone turned up a few times. As DNA, the CDR3 is TGTGCCAGCAGCTTAGGACTAACTCCCGAGACCCAGTACTTC. Its translation is CASSLGLTPETQYF. The chain recombines TRBV7-2 with TRBJ2-5; possibly TRBD2 for D (5 bases). V was trimmed by 1 base and J by 5 bases, leaving 11 bases between them. The germline gives CDR1 SGHTA, CDR2 FQGNSA. The CDR3 runs to 14 residues.

The CDR3 reads CASSLSVGGSSYEQYF. CDR3 coding DNA: TGTGCCAGCAGTTTATCGGTGGGAGGGAGCTCCTACGAGCAGTACTTC. This chain uses TRBV27 with TRBJ2-7, with TRBD2 matching over 7 bases. With 0 bases clipped from V and 0 bases from J, the junction kept 5 bases outside the gene matches. The CDR3 runs to 16 residues. Germline V lookup: CDR1 MNHEY, CDR2 SMNVEV (reference sequence).

The chain combines TRBV27 with TRBJ2-1, with D possibly matching TRBD1 (5 bases). CDR1 MNHEY and CDR2 SMNVEV come from the germline V gene (reference sequence). This CDR3 region has 14 residues. Trimming shortened V by 5 bases and J by 0 bases, and 8 bases separated the two germline ends. CDR3 region: CASSRQYSYNEQFF. The CDR3 DNA follows: TGTGCCAGCAGTCGACAGTACTCCTACAATGAGCAGTTCTTC.

This rearrangement joins TRBV9 to TRBJ2-1, with D tentatively TRBD1 (5 bases). V lost 5 bases to trimming and J lost 9 bases, with 9 bases between them. The germline CDR1 and CDR2 sequences are SGDLS and YYNGEE. This CDR3 is built from 11 residues. CDR3: CASSQDTEQFF. The CDR3 DNA sequence: TGTGCCAGCAGTCAGGACACTGAGCAGTTCTTC. Supplemented by reference TRBV9 and TRBJ2-1, the full variable domain reads DSGVTQTPKHLITATGQRVTLRCSPRSGDLSVYWYQQSLDQGLQFLIQYYNGEERAKGNILERFSAQQFPDLHSELNLSSLELGDSALYFCASSQDTEQFFGPGTRLTVL.

The V gene is TRBV2, the J gene TRBJ2-7; 10 bases map to TRBD1. CDR1 and CDR2 from the germline V gene are SNHLY and FYNNEI. V trimming: 7 bases; J trimming: 2 bases; junction bases outside the gene matches: 5. The CDR3 contains 14 residues. The CDR3 is CASTQGQGPYEQYF. The CDR3 nucleotides are TGTGCCAGCACCCAGGGACAGGGGCCCTACGAGCAGTACTTC.

The CDR3 bases are TGTGCCAGCAGCGTAGAGGTAGCGCCCTACAATGAGCAGTTCTTC. This sequence encodes CASSVEVAPYNEQFF. This chain links TRBV9 with TRBJ2-1; D perhaps matches TRBD2 (5 bases). Germline V gives CDR1 SGDLS, CDR2 YYNGEE. The CDR3 contains 15 residues. The V end lost 0 bases, the J end lost 2 bases, and 9 bases lay between the germline ends. The whole variable domain, filled in from reference TRBV9 and TRBJ2-1, reads DSGVTQTPKHLITATGQRVTLRCSPRSGDLSVYWYQQSLDQGLQFLIQYYNGEERAKGNILERFSAQQFPDLHSELNLSSLELGDSALYFCASSVEVAPYNEQFFGPGTRLTVL.

The V and J genes are TRBV27 and TRBJ2-7; 9 nucleotides line up with TRBD2. Germline values: CDR1 MNHEY, CDR2 SMNVEV (reference sequence). V lost 5 bases to trimming and J lost 4 bases; unmatched junction nucleotides: 12. The CDR3 spans 16 residues. CDR3 region: CASSEESGLASYEQYF. The CDR3 coding sequence is TGTGCCAGCAGTGAAGAGTCGGGACTAGCATCGTACGAGCAGTACTTC.

This clone came up a few times. The gene calls are TRBV6-5 and TRBJ1-1, with D perhaps matching TRBD1 (5 bases). The germline V gene has CDR1 MNHEY and CDR2 SVGAGI. CDR3 length: 16 residues. Trimming took off 4 bases at V and 3 bases at J, with 18 bases between the two ends. The CDR3, as DNA: TGTGCCAGCAGTTGGGGGGGGACGGTAGATGACACTGAAGCTTTCTTT. This codes for CASSWGGTVDDTEAFF.

This clone showed up just a few times. The chain links TRBV4-3 to TRBJ2-3, with D possibly matching TRBD2 (5 bases). The CDR3 totals 16 residues. Germline values: CDR1 LGHNA, CDR2 YSLEER. Trimming took off 0 bases at V and 6 bases at J, with 16 bases between the two ends. Here the CDR3 reads CASSQDLTTGSDTQYF. CDR3 nucleotides: TGCGCCAGCAGCCAAGATTTGACTACGGGATCTGATACGCAGTATTTT.

V gene TRBV28 combines with J gene TRBJ1-2; no reliable D call. With 2 bases removed from V and 0 bases from J, the gap between germline ends came to 10 bases. The CDR3 loop spans 15 amino acids. The germline V gene encodes CDR1 MDHEN and CDR2 SYDVKM. CDR3 nucleotides: TGTGCCAGCAGTTTAAACACCCTGGCTAACTATGGCTACACCTTC. It is translated as CASSLNTLANYGYTF.

Only a few counts were recorded for this clone. The gene calls are TRBV19 and TRBJ2-3; TRBD2 matches 15 bases. Germline trimming cut 6 bases from V and 8 bases from J; bases unmatched to any gene: 9. CDR1 LNHDA and CDR2 SQIVND come from the germline V gene (reference sequence). CDR3 length: 16 residues. The CDR3 is CASSAGTSGGRGTQYF. Written as DNA, the CDR3 is TGTGCCAGTAGCGCCGGGACTAGCGGGGGGAGAGGTACGCAGTATTTT. The full variable domain, rest sourced from reference TRBV19 and TRBJ2-3, is DGGITQSPKYLFRKEGQNVTLSCEQNLNHDAMYWYRQDPGQGLRLIYYSQIVNDFQKGDIAEGYSVSREKKESFPLTVTSAQKNPTAFYLCASSAGTSGGRGTQYFGPGTRLTVL.

The chain couples TRBV28 to TRBJ2-5, with 7 nucleotides matching TRBD2. Looked up from germline, CDR1 is MDHEN and CDR2 is SYDVKM. The trim removed 3 bases at V and 5 bases at J, leaving 6 bases unmatched. The CDR3 length is 14 residues. CDR3 sequence: CASSFPGEGETQYF. The CDR3 coding sequence is TGTGCCAGCAGTTTCCCCGGGGAGGGGGAGACCCAGTACTTC.

Here the CDR3 reads CASSFQGPGLARHNEQFF. CDR3 sequence (DNA): TGTGCCAGCAGTTTCCAGGGACCGGGACTAGCGCGCCACAATGAGCAGTTCTTC. This chain uses TRBV27 with TRBJ2-1, with TRBD2 identical over 10 bases. CDR3 length: 18 amino acids. V shed 3 bases and J 5 bases; nucleotides not matched to a gene: 13. CDR1 MNHEY and CDR2 SMNVEV come from the germline V gene (reference sequence).